One sample yielded the 26 T cell receptor beta chains listed below, sequenced in a study of memory CD4+ T cells and cytomegalovirus serostatus. The table came from immunoSEQ multiplex PCR; TCRdb's copy has only in-frame clones and leaves some out. In the table there are about 25,000 clones, about 71% of which are singletons. The sort gate was single viable CD3+CD4+CD8-CD45RO+ cells for memory CD4+ T cells. The sequencing input was memory CD4+ T cells from blood. The receptors were gathered from an adult in good health and CMV-seronegative.

This clone has more than one count but fewer than ten. The chain employs TRBV19 and TRBJ2-6; 7 nucleotides match TRBD1. CDR1 and CDR2 from the germline V gene are LNHDA and SQIVND (reference sequence). The CDR3 loop spans 19 amino acids. Trimming at V came to 4 bases and at J to 2 bases, leaving 14 bases not matched to a gene. This CDR3 is CASSTRLPTQGTGANVLTF. The CDR3 coding sequence is TGTGCCAGTAGTACTCGGTTGCCGACACAGGGGACTGGGGCCAACGTCCTGACTTTC.

The chain couples TRBV4-2 to TRBJ1-2; D not certain. This CDR3 is 14 amino acids long. Trimming removed 0 bases from V and 4 bases from J, with 9 bases in between. Germline CDR1 LGHNA, CDR2 YNFKEQ. CDR3 protein: CASSQDVEVYGYTF. In nucleotides, the CDR3 is TGTGCCAGCAGCCAAGATGTCGAAGTCTATGGCTACACCTTC.

The chain is built from TRBV4-2 and TRBJ2-6; D gene ambiguous. With 0 bases removed from V and 0 bases from J, the gap between germline ends came to 6 bases. The CDR3 is made up of 16 amino acids. The germline gives CDR1 LGHNA, CDR2 YNFKEQ. This CDR3 is CASSQDLSSGANVLTF. CDR3 DNA sequence: TGTGCCAGCAGCCAAGATCTGAGCTCTGGGGCCAACGTCCTGACTTTC.

V is TRBV6-5 and J is TRBJ2-7; D gene unclear. The CDR3 length is 15 residues. Germline V gives CDR1 MNHEY, CDR2 SVGAGI. Trimming took off 0 bases at V and 4 bases at J, with 13 bases between the two ends. The CDR3 reads CASSYSLGQPYEQYF. The CDR3 DNA is TGTGCCAGCAGTTACTCGCTAGGCCAGCCTTACGAGCAGTACTTC.

The chain couples TRBV4-2 to TRBJ2-2; possible D gene TRBD2, 5 bases. The V end was cut by 4 bases, the J end by 4 bases, with 13 bases between. The CDR3 is 15 residues long. Germline V gene data show CDR1 as LGHNA and CDR2 as YNFKEQ. The CDR3 DNA reads TGTGCCAGCAGCCGCAGCGGAGTCGGCACCGGGGAGCTGTTTTTT. Its protein product is CASSRSGVGTGELFF.

The gene calls are TRBV4-2 and TRBJ2-1; D gene ambiguous. The CDR3 contains 14 residues. V gave up 4 bases and J gave up 5 bases, with 12 bases separating them. Per the germline V gene, CDR1 is LGHNA and CDR2 is YNFKEQ. The CDR3 region is CASSPRMRNNEQFF. CDR3 in DNA: TGTGCCAGCAGCCCCCGGATGAGAAACAATGAGCAGTTCTTC.

V usage is TRBV5-4 and J usage is TRBJ1-4; D remains unclear. V lost 4 bases and J lost 8, with 12 bases in between. This CDR3 has 13 amino acids. The germline V gene has CDR1 SGHNT and CDR2 YYREEE (reference sequence). CDR3 amino acids: CASSPRSGEKLFF. The CDR3 coding sequence is TGTGCCAGCAGCCCCCGATCGGGAGAAAAACTGTTTTTT. The full variable domain, rest sourced from reference TRBV5-4 and TRBJ1-4, is ETGVTQSPTHLIKTRGQQVTLRCSSQSGHNTVSWYQQALGQGPQFIFQYYREEENGRGNFPPRFSGLQFPNYSSELNVNALELDDSALYLCASSPRSGEKLFFGSGTQLSVL.

The V call is TRBV6-5, the J call TRBJ1-4; 8 bases are shared with TRBD1. This CDR3 contains 15 residues. The junction had 7 bases not matched to a gene; V was cut back by 5 bases and J by 5 bases. Looked up from germline, CDR1 is MNHEY and CDR2 is SVGAGI. CDR3 loop: CASSRTGWWNEKLFF. Here the CDR3 DNA reads TGTGCCAGCAGTCGGACAGGGTGGTGGAATGAAAAACTGTTTTTT.

In its sample, this clone was seen once. This chain joins TRBV19 and TRBJ2-7; 9 bases align to TRBD1. From germline, CDR1 is LNHDA and CDR2 SQIVND (reference sequence). The CDR3 consists of 16 residues. The V segment lost 7 bases and the J segment 0 bases; nucleotides outside the gene matches: 10. CDR3 nucleotides: TGTGCCAGTACACCGTCCGGGACAGGGCACTCCTACGAGCAGTACTTC. It yields the protein CASTPSGTGHSYEQYF.

This clone showed up just a few times. This sequence joins TRBV10-2 and TRBJ2-7; D unclear. Per germline, CDR1 WSHSY and CDR2 SAAADI. CDR3 length equals 11 residues. V gave up 5 bases and J gave up 4 bases, with 6 bases separating them. In nucleotides, the CDR3 is TGCGCCAGCAGTAAGGAATACGAGCAGTACTTC. Protein: CASSKEYEQYF.

This clone has only a few counts. This chain links TRBV29-1 with TRBJ1-2; D unclear. CDR1 and CDR2 (germline): SQVTM, ANQGSEA. This CDR3 is 12 amino acids long. Trimming removed 0 bases from V and 7 bases from J, with 9 bases in between. CDR3 residues: CSVEDPARGYTF. Written as DNA, the CDR3 is TGCAGCGTTGAAGATCCCGCACGTGGCTACACCTTC.

V usage is TRBV18 and J usage is TRBJ2-7; 7 bases agree with TRBD1. The V and J ends lost 3 bases and 6 bases, in that order; junction bases with no gene match: 5. The germline V gene has CDR1 KGHSH and CDR2 LQKENI. This CDR3 region has 13 residues. The CDR3 is CASSPARTGEQYF. Written as DNA, the CDR3 is TGTGCCAGCTCACCGGCGAGGACAGGCGAGCAGTACTTC.

The genes are TRBV29-1 and TRBJ2-5; maybe TRBD1 (5 bases). Trimming stripped 5 bases from V and 1 base from J, with 11 bases between. Per the germline V gene, CDR1 is SQVTM and CDR2 is ANQGSEA. The CDR3 is made up of 13 amino acids. CDR3 region: CSVCLQAQETQYF. The CDR3 DNA reads TGCAGCGTTTGTCTACAGGCCCAAGAGACCCAGTACTTC.

The chain joins TRBV11-2 to TRBJ2-7; unclear D gene. V lost 2 bases and J 6 bases, leaving 17 bases between the germline ends. This CDR3 has 15 residues. Germline-derived CDR1 and CDR2 are SGHAT and FQNNGV. CDR3 protein: CASSLSQAVNGEQYF. As DNA, the CDR3 is TGTGCCAGCAGCTTAAGTCAGGCAGTTAATGGCGAGCAGTACTTC.

The chain employs TRBV5-4 and TRBJ2-3; 8 bases are shared with TRBD2. Germline lookup yields CDR1 SGHNT and CDR2 YYREEE (reference sequence). The CDR3 length is 18 residues. V gave up 1 base and J gave up 2 bases; unmatched junction bases: 12. CDR3 DNA: TGTGCCAGCAGCTTGTCGCTCTGGGCGGGGGGCAACACAGATACGCAGTATTTT. It yields the protein CASSLSLWAGGNTDTQYF.

The CDR3: CASSEGQSPEAFF. The CDR3 DNA reads TGTGCCAGCAGTGAGGGACAGAGCCCTGAAGCTTTCTTT. V gene TRBV6-5 combines with J gene TRBJ1-1; TRBD1 matches 7 bases. Losses at the gene ends were 5 bases for V and 6 bases for J; bases not matched to a gene: 6. The length of the CDR3 is 13 residues. Germline assignment: CDR1 MNHEY and CDR2 SVGAGI.

The chain employs TRBV4-2 and TRBJ2-5, with 8 bases fitting TRBD2. Germline assignment: CDR1 LGHNA and CDR2 YNFKEQ. V trimming: 1 base; J trimming: 5 bases; junction bases outside the gene matches: 9. There are 16 residues in the CDR3. CDR3 bases: TGTGCCAGCAGCCAAGGGAGCGGGGGTACCCCCGAGACCCAGTACTTC. Its translation is CASSQGSGGTPETQYF.

The rearrangement uses TRBV7-9 and TRBJ2-5, with 14 nucleotides matching TRBD2. V dropped 5 bases and J dropped 5; count of bases not matched to a gene: 10. There are 17 residues in the CDR3. Germline V gives CDR1 SEHNR, CDR2 FQNEAQ (reference sequence). CDR3 sequence (DNA): TGTGCCAGCAGCCCATGGACTAGCGGGAGGATGGGGGAGACCCAGTACTTC. This gives the protein CASSPWTSGRMGETQYF.

The chain employs TRBV7-6 and TRBJ1-6; possible D gene TRBD1, 5 bases. This CDR3 is 13 amino acids long. The V gene's germline CDR1 is SGHVS and CDR2 FNYEAQ. V lost 4 bases to trimming and J lost 6 bases, with 7 bases between them. CDR3 loop: CASSSDSNSPLHF. The CDR3 bases are TGTGCCAGCAGCTCCGACAGTAATTCACCCCTCCACTTT.

The V and J genes are TRBV5-1 and TRBJ1-4; possibly TRBD1 for D (6 bases). Germline CDR1 and CDR2: SGHRS and YFSETQ. V lost 4 bases and J 5 bases, leaving 12 bases between the germline ends. The CDR3 covers 14 residues. CDR3 nucleotide sequence: TGCGCCAGCAGCCAGGACAGACAAAATGAAAAACTGTTTTTT. Amino acid sequence: CASSQDRQNEKLFF.

This chain uses TRBV10-1 with TRBJ2-2; D remains ambiguous. V was shortened by 5 bases and J by 1 base, with 8 bases between the two germline ends. Per the germline V gene, CDR1 is WNHNN and CDR2 is SYGVQD (reference sequence). CDR3 length equals 14 residues. The chain's CDR3 is CASSMDRNTGELFF. DNA for the CDR3: TGCGCCAGCAGTATGGATCGGAACACCGGGGAGCTGTTTTTT.

This clone was observed a few times. The chain recombines TRBV19 with TRBJ2-3; D uncertain. From germline, CDR1 is LNHDA and CDR2 SQIVND (reference sequence). Deletions cut 0 bases from V and 9 bases from J, with 10 bases between. This CDR3 contains 13 residues. The CDR3 nucleotides are TGTGCCAGTAGTATAGATAGGAGTGAGACGCAGTATTTT. Translated: CASSIDRSETQYF.

J is TRBJ1-1 and V is TRBV6-6; possible D gene TRBD1, 6 bases. V was clipped by 0 bases and J by 11 bases, with 16 bases between them. The CDR3 is 14 amino acids. Per the germline V gene, CDR1 is MNHNY and CDR2 is SVGAGI (reference sequence). The CDR3 coding sequence is TGTGCCAGCAGTTACTCGGAAGCTCAGGGGAGGGCTTTCTTT. It specifies CASSYSEAQGRAFF.

The chain carries TRBV6-5 and TRBJ1-1; D unclear. Trimming stripped 2 bases from V and 2 bases from J, with 6 bases between. CDR3 length equals 13 residues. CDR1 is MNHEY, CDR2 SVGAGI, per germline. This chain's CDR3 is CASSYGKNTEAFF. The CDR3 region has the DNA TGTGCCAGCAGTTACGGGAAAAACACTGAAGCTTTCTTT.

The chain uses TRBV27 and TRBJ1-1; no reliable D call. The V end lost 2 bases, the J end lost 2 bases, and 12 bases lay between the germline ends. Per the germline V gene, CDR1 is MNHEY and CDR2 is SMNVEV (reference sequence). The CDR3 length is 15 residues. CDR3 DNA: TGTGCCAGCAGTTTAAGGGTGGCCGGTAACACTGAAGCTTTCTTT. Translated: CASSLRVAGNTEAFF.

V is TRBV7-2 and J is TRBJ1-2; D is undetermined. The germline gives CDR1 SGHTA, CDR2 FQGNSA. The CDR3 has 14 residues. V was clipped by 3 bases and J by 2 bases, with 10 bases between them. The CDR3, as DNA: TGTGCCAGCAGCTTTGGGGTGCAGAACTATGGCTACACCTTC. It encodes CASSFGVQNYGYTF.